The 25 T cell receptor beta chains listed next were all sequenced from one sample in a study of cytomegalovirus exposure and HLA in healthy donors. The PCR was carried out with 60 Vbeta primers and 13 Jbeta primers. Profiling relied on immunoSEQ multiplex PCR, and the TCRdb table lists in-frame clones only, not all of them. Seen in this sample are around 140,000 clones; the ten most common clones hold over 1.5%. Sequenced material: PBMCs. These receptors were obtained from a man aged 18 to 30 in good health and CMV-seronegative.

The rearrangement links TRBV19 to TRBJ2-3; 8 bases align to TRBD1. Trimming took 2 bases from V and 2 from J; bases not matched to a gene: 6. CDR3 length: 16 amino acids. Germline-derived CDR1 and CDR2 are LNHDA and SQIVND (reference sequence). The CDR3 sequence is CASSIPGTGATDTQYF. CDR3 nucleotide sequence: TGTGCCAGTAGTATACCCGGGACAGGAGCCACAGATACGCAGTATTTT.

The J gene is TRBJ2-7, the V gene TRBV14; perhaps TRBD2 as D (6 bases). Germline loops: CDR1 SGHDN, CDR2 FVKESK. The CDR3 consists of 13 residues. Trimming took off 4 bases at V and 7 bases at J, with 14 bases between the two ends. The CDR3 sequence: CASSRGGPQEQYF. CDR3 DNA sequence: TGTGCCAGCAGCCGCGGAGGGCCGCAGGAGCAGTACTTC.

This chain connects TRBV29-1 to TRBJ2-1; 7 bases fit TRBD2. With 4 bases clipped from V and 4 bases from J, the junction kept 10 bases outside the gene matches. CDR3 length: 15 residues. Germline loops: CDR1 SQVTM, CDR2 ANQGSEA. This chain's CDR3 is CSVVSPSGAYNEQFF. In nucleotides, the CDR3 is TGCAGCGTTGTCAGCCCTAGCGGAGCATACAATGAGCAGTTCTTC.

The CDR3 nucleotides read TGTGCCAGCAGTTACCCTGTAGTGACAGGGATGAGCTCCTATAATTCACCCCTCCACTTT. Translation gives CASSYPVVTGMSSYNSPLHF. This chain joins TRBV28 and TRBJ1-6; 7 bases map to TRBD1. The CDR3 sequence is 20 residues long. Per the germline V gene, CDR1 is MDHEN and CDR2 is SYDVKM. With V trimmed by 4 bases and J by 0 bases, 15 bases remained unmatched.

This chain joins TRBV9 and TRBJ1-6; no firm D call. V gave up 0 bases and J gave up 9 bases, with 7 bases separating them. Per the germline V gene, CDR1 is SGDLS and CDR2 is YYNGEE. The CDR3 has 13 amino acids. The CDR3 region is CASSVGGVSPLHF. CDR3 DNA: TGTGCCAGCAGCGTAGGTGGAGTTTCACCCCTCCACTTT.

The CDR3 reads CASSFELLNGNTEAFF. CDR3 bases: TGTGCCAGCAGTTTTGAGCTACTTAACGGGAACACTGAAGCTTTCTTT. The rearrangement joins TRBV2 to TRBJ1-1; D gene unclear. CDR1 and CDR2 from the germline V gene are SNHLY and FYNNEI. The CDR3 covers 16 residues. V gave up 5 bases and J gave up 1 base, with 17 bases separating them. Full variable domain (missing parts from reference TRBV2 and TRBJ1-1): EPEVTQTPSHQVTQMGQEVILRCVPISNHLYFYWYRQILGQKVEFLVSFYNNEISEKSEIFDDQFSVERPDGSNFTLKIRSTKLEDSAMYFCASSFELLNGNTEAFFGQGTRLTVV.

The V and J genes are TRBV5-4 and TRBJ2-3, with TRBD1 matching 9 bases. CDR1 SGHNT and CDR2 YYREEE come from the germline V gene (reference sequence). The V segment lost 4 bases and the J segment 4 bases; nucleotides outside the gene matches: 4. The CDR3 is 14 residues long. As DNA, the CDR3 is TGTGCCAGCAGCGTACAGGGGGCCGCAGATACGCAGTATTTT. Translation gives CASSVQGAADTQYF.

The V call is TRBV5-1, the J call TRBJ2-4, with 8 bases aligning to TRBD2. The J segment lost 0 bases and the V segment lost 1 base, leaving 3 bases of the junction unmatched. The CDR3 is 16 residues long. CDR1 and CDR2 (germline): SGHRS, YFSETQ. In DNA form, the CDR3 reads TGCGCCAGCAGCTTGACAGCGGGAGTAGCCAAAAACATTCAGTACTTC. Amino acids: CASSLTAGVAKNIQYF.

This chain links TRBV5-1 with TRBJ1-1, with 9 bases that match TRBD1. Losses at the gene ends were 4 bases for V and 4 bases for J; bases not matched to a gene: 5. The CDR3 runs 14 residues. Germline CDR1 SGHRS, CDR2 YFSETQ. CDR3: CASSGGQGGTEAFF. CDR3 sequence (DNA): TGCGCCAGCAGCGGGGGACAGGGCGGCACTGAAGCTTTCTTT.

The gene calls are TRBV5-1 and TRBJ1-5; 7 bases match TRBD1. CDR3 size: 16 residues. Germline CDR1 and CDR2: SGHRS and YFSETQ. J was trimmed by 4 bases and V by 4 bases; bases with no gene match: 11. The CDR3 region is CASSPGAATGNQPQHF. CDR3 bases: TGCGCCAGCAGCCCGGGCGCTGCGACAGGGAATCAGCCCCAGCATTTT. Full variable domain (remainder filled in from reference TRBV5-1 and TRBJ1-5): KAGVTQTPRYLIKTRGQQVTLSCSPISGHRSVSWYQQTPGQGLQFLFEYFSETQRNKGNFPGRFSGRQFSNSRSEMNVSTLELGDSALYLCASSPGAATGNQPQHFGDGTRLSIL.

The CDR3 sequence is CASSLLGGAGNSPLHF. CDR3 coding DNA: TGTGCCAGCAGCTTGTTAGGGGGCGCGGGTAATTCACCCCTCCACTTT. The V and J genes are TRBV5-5 and TRBJ1-6; 7 bases agree with TRBD1. Germline V gene sequence: CDR1 SGHKS, CDR2 YYEKEE (reference sequence). V was clipped by 1 base and J by 6 bases; unmatched bases: 7. The CDR3 has 16 residues.

The chain uses TRBV4-1 and TRBJ2-7, with 9 positions matching TRBD2. CDR1 and CDR2 from the germline V gene are MGHRA and YSYEKL. The CDR3 length is 14 residues. Losses at the gene ends were 2 bases for V and 3 bases for J; bases not matched to a gene: 2. The CDR3 sequence: CASSQLAGIYEQYF. In DNA form, the CDR3 reads TGCGCCAGCAGCCAACTAGCGGGGATCTACGAGCAGTACTTC.

The genes are TRBV19 and TRBJ2-7; D ambiguous. Per germline, CDR1 LNHDA and CDR2 SQIVND (reference sequence). There are 12 residues in the CDR3. V was cut by 8 bases and J by 4 bases, with 12 bases left in between. The CDR3 nucleotides read TGTGCCAGTTATGCAGCGATTTACGAGCAGTACTTC. Translated: CASYAAIYEQYF.

The rearrangement links TRBV7-9 to TRBJ2-3; D unresolved. V gave up 5 bases and J gave up 2 bases, with 26 bases separating them. Germline V gene data show CDR1 as SEHNR and CDR2 as FQNEAQ (reference sequence). This CDR3 is built from 19 residues. The CDR3: CASSTPKWADDQPTDTQYF. DNA for the CDR3: TGTGCCAGCAGCACCCCGAAGTGGGCAGACGACCAGCCCACAGATACGCAGTATTTT.

The J gene is TRBJ2-7, the V gene TRBV5-1, with 10 bases identical to TRBD1. Germline V lookup: CDR1 SGHRS, CDR2 YFSETQ. The CDR3 runs to 17 residues. V dropped 0 bases and J dropped 6; count of bases not matched to a gene: 12. For the CDR3, the DNA is TGCGCCAGCAGCTTGGCGCCGACAGGGGGCGGGGGAGGCGAGCAGTACTTC. It codes for CASSLAPTGGGGGEQYF.

The chain combines TRBV2 with TRBJ2-6; D is possibly TRBD1 (5 bases). The germline V gene has CDR1 SNHLY and CDR2 FYNNEI. Trimming took off 2 bases at V and 0 bases at J, with 11 bases between the two ends. This CDR3 region has 17 residues. In nucleotides, the CDR3 is TGTGCCAGCAGTGAATGGGCAGGGAACTCTGGGGCCAACGTCCTGACTTTC. This translates into CASSEWAGNSGANVLTF.

This chain joins TRBV5-3 and TRBJ2-4; D is possibly TRBD2 (6 bases). TRBV5-3 has ORF status, its function being uncertain. The V end was cut by 2 bases, the J end by 3 bases, with 15 bases between. This CDR3 comprises 16 residues. The CDR3 region is CARSLRAGGGKNIQYF. The CDR3 DNA is TGTGCCAGAAGCTTAAGGGCCGGGGGAGGCAAAAACATTCAGTACTTC.

V usage is TRBV30 and J usage is TRBJ1-1; D perhaps matches TRBD1 (5 bases). Germline V gene data show CDR1 as GTSNPN and CDR2 as SVGIG (reference sequence). The V gene lost 2 bases and the J gene lost 6 bases, with 19 bases spanning the gap. The length of the CDR3 is 15 residues. The chain's CDR3 is CAWSQRGAGRAEAFF. The CDR3 DNA follows: TGTGCCTGGAGTCAAAGAGGGGCGGGGAGGGCTGAAGCTTTCTTT.

The rearrangement joins TRBV6-1 to TRBJ1-5, with 8 bases fitting TRBD1. Unmatched junction bases numbered 1, after V lost 0 bases and J lost 6 bases. Looked up from germline, CDR1 is MNHNS and CDR2 is SASEGT. The CDR3 runs 14 residues. The DNA for the CDR3 is TGTGCCAGCAGTGAAGCCAGGGGGCCTCAGCCCCAGCATTTT. Protein product: CASSEARGPQPQHF.

The chain couples TRBV28 to TRBJ1-2; a possible D gene is TRBD1 (5 bases). The CDR3 totals 15 residues. Germline values: CDR1 MDHEN, CDR2 SYDVKM. With 1 base removed from V and 5 bases from J, the gap between germline ends came to 14 bases. As DNA, the CDR3 is TGTGCCAGCAGTTTATCGAGGGACTGGACTTATGGCTACACCTTC. It yields the protein CASSLSRDWTYGYTF.

The chain carries TRBV5-4 and TRBJ1-2; no clear D gene. This CDR3 has 13 amino acids. The germline V gene encodes CDR1 SGHNT and CDR2 YYREEE (reference sequence). The germline V and J ends were trimmed by 2 bases and 3 bases, with 8 bases remaining between them. This CDR3 reads CASSFVSDYGYTF. The CDR3 coding sequence is TGTGCCAGCAGCTTTGTCAGCGACTATGGCTACACCTTC.

The J gene is TRBJ2-7, the V gene TRBV29-1, with 10 bases matching TRBD1. Germline CDR1 reads SQVTM; CDR2 reads ANQGSEA. CDR3 length equals 13 residues. V gave up 7 bases and J gave up 3 bases; unmatched junction bases: 6. The CDR3 sequence is CSATGTGVYEQYF. The CDR3 DNA follows: TGCAGCGCCACCGGGACAGGGGTCTACGAGCAGTACTTC.

The rearrangement uses TRBV11-3 and TRBJ2-7, with TRBD2 matching 7 bases. The V gene's germline CDR1 is SGHNT and CDR2 YENEEA. V dropped 6 bases and J dropped 3; count of bases not matched to a gene: 5. CDR3 size: 13 residues. The CDR3 DNA reads as TGTGCCAGCAGTCGGCGGGAGATCTACGAGCAGTACTTC. Translating it yields CASSRREIYEQYF.

This rearrangement joins TRBV5-6 to TRBJ1-1; 10 nucleotides agree with TRBD1. The V segment lost 4 bases and the J segment 0 bases; nucleotides outside the gene matches: 6. This CDR3 contains 16 residues. Germline loops: CDR1 SGHDT, CDR2 YYEEEE. CDR3 nucleotide sequence: TGTGCCAGCAGCCTGGGGACAGGGGTTATGAACACTGAAGCTTTCTTT. This codes for CASSLGTGVMNTEAFF.

The CDR3 here is CASRKGQGKTEAFF. The CDR3, as DNA: TGTGCCAGCAGGAAGGGACAGGGGAAAACTGAAGCTTTCTTT. The rearrangement joins TRBV6-5 to TRBJ1-1; TRBD1 matches at 10 bases. CDR1 is MNHEY and CDR2 is SVGAGI in the germline V gene. The CDR3 totals 14 residues. V shed 6 bases and J 5 bases; nucleotides not matched to a gene: 6.